Following are 25 T cell receptor beta chains from one sample sequenced in a study of blood T cell repertoires in COVID-19. Produced via immunoSEQ multiplex PCR; TCRdb's table is partial and in-frame only. Here the sample spans just over 350,000 clones, more than 75% being singletons. The sequenced sample consisted of PBMCs or T cells enriched from blood (not recorded which). The receptors derive from a woman in her twenties or thirties who had recovered from COVID-19.

The chain uses TRBV21-1 and TRBJ2-6; the table assigns TRBD1, which was not confirmed against the DNA. TRBV21-1 is described as a pseudogene. The CDR3 covers 19 residues. The CDR3 DNA sequence: TGTGCCAGCAGCGTACTAGGGACAGGGCGATACTCTGGGGCCAACGTCCTGACTTTC. Protein sequence: CASSVLGTGRYSGANVLTF.

The chain joins TRBV2 to TRBJ2-2; maybe TRBD2 (6 bases). CDR1 and CDR2 from the germline V gene are SNHLY and FYNNEI. The CDR3 covers 15 residues. The V gene lost 8 bases and the J gene lost 0 bases, with 13 bases spanning the gap. The CDR3, as DNA: TGTGCCAGCTCCCAGGACTATGCGAACACCGGGGAGCTGTTTTTT. Encoded protein: CASSQDYANTGELFF.

V usage is TRBV6-6 and J usage is TRBJ2-7, with 13 bases fitting TRBD2. Per germline, CDR1 MNHNY and CDR2 SVGAGI (reference sequence). The CDR3 contains 14 residues. V gave up 6 bases and J gave up 3 bases; unmatched junction bases: 2. Written as DNA, the CDR3 is TGTGCCAGCAGCAGACTAGCGGGGGGCTACGAGCAGTACTTC. Translating it yields CASSRLAGGYEQYF.

The CDR3 DNA sequence: TGCAGCGTTGAAGATTCCCGACAGCACTACAATGAGCAGTTCTTC. Encoded protein: CSVEDSRQHYNEQFF. The chain is built from TRBV29-1 and TRBJ2-1; TRBD1 might be the D (5 bases). The CDR3 contains 15 residues. The germline gives CDR1 SQVTM, CDR2 ANQGSEA. V lost 0 bases, J lost 3 bases, and 12 bases lay in between.

For the CDR3, the DNA is TGTGCCAGCAGCGGGCGGACTAGCGGAAATGAGCAGTTCTTC. Translated, it gives CASSGRTSGNEQFF. This chain connects TRBV13 to TRBJ2-1; TRBD2 agrees at 10 bases. Germline trimming cut 5 bases from V and 7 bases from J; bases unmatched to any gene: 5. CDR3 length: 14 residues. The germline V gene has CDR1 PRHDT and CDR2 FYEKMQ (reference sequence).

This chain connects TRBV2 to TRBJ2-1; 13 nucleotides align to TRBD2. CDR3 length: 12 amino acids. The germline V gene has CDR1 SNHLY and CDR2 FYNNEI. Trimming removed 9 bases from V and 10 bases from J; junction bases left unmatched: 3. The CDR3 sequence is CASGLAGVEQFF. CDR3 bases: TGTGCCAGTGGACTAGCGGGAGTCGAGCAGTTCTTC.

The chain has TRBV4-1 and TRBJ2-7; 8 nucleotides line up with TRBD1. The germline gives CDR1 MGHRA, CDR2 YSYEKL. The CDR3 length is 14 residues. V was clipped by 6 bases and J by 1 base; unmatched bases: 5. The CDR3: CASSRTGRSYEQYF. The CDR3 nucleotides are TGCGCCAGCAGTAGGACAGGGAGGTCCTACGAGCAGTACTTC.

V is TRBV28 and J is TRBJ1-5, with a possible D match to TRBD1 (6 bases). The CDR3 length is 14 residues. Trimming left V 5 bases short and J 6 bases short, with 14 bases between. CDR1 MDHEN and CDR2 SYDVKM come from the germline V gene. In DNA form, the CDR3 reads TGTGCCAGCAGTCTCCAGACAGGCCGTCAGCCCCAGCATTTT. This encodes CASSLQTGRQPQHF.

This clone was seen only once. This chain links TRBV5-5 with TRBJ2-3; maybe TRBD2 (6 bases). The V and J ends lost 9 bases and 0 bases respectively, with 14 bases between them. The CDR3 length is 14 residues. The V gene's germline CDR1 is SGHKS and CDR2 YYEKEE (reference sequence). The CDR3 is CATAGISSTDTQYF. The CDR3 nucleotides are TGTGCCACGGCGGGGATCTCTAGCACAGATACGCAGTATTTT.

This clone was observed once. V usage is TRBV5-5 and J usage is TRBJ2-1; the D is unclear. This CDR3 has 16 amino acids. V dropped 3 bases and J dropped 1 base, with 14 bases sitting between them. The germline gives CDR1 SGHKS, CDR2 YYEKEE (reference sequence). The CDR3 here is CASSSPTGRSYNEQFF. For the CDR3, the DNA is TGTGCCAGCAGCTCCCCGACTGGCAGATCCTACAATGAGCAGTTCTTC.

J is TRBJ2-2 and V is TRBV18, with 9 positions matching TRBD1. This CDR3 is 17 amino acids long. CDR1 is KGHSH, CDR2 LQKENI, per germline. The junction had 10 bases not matched to a gene; V was cut back by 3 bases and J by 5 bases. CDR3 sequence (DNA): TGTGCCAGCTCACCCTCGACTACAGGGGGCCGGACCGGGGAGCTGTTTTTT. This encodes CASSPSTTGGRTGELFF. The variable domain in full, with the rest retrieved from reference TRBV18 and TRBJ2-2, is NAGVMQNPRHLVRRRGQEARLRCSPMKGHSHVYWYRQLPEEGLKFMVYLQKENIIDESGMPKERFSAEFPKEGPSILRIQQVVRGDSAAYFCASSPSTTGGRTGELFFGEGSRLTVL.

V and J are TRBV29-1 and TRBJ2-1; TRBD2 aligns across 8 bases. The CDR3 has 12 amino acids. Unmatched junction bases numbered 4, after V lost 4 bases and J lost 8 bases. Looked up from germline, CDR1 is SQVTM and CDR2 is ANQGSEA. The CDR3 protein is CSVAGTRDEQFF. The DNA for the CDR3 is TGCAGCGTTGCCGGGACTAGGGATGAGCAGTTCTTC.

The chain combines TRBV12-3 or TRBV12-4 with TRBJ1-1; no reliable D call. This CDR3 is 12 amino acids long. V lost 6 bases, J lost 7 bases, and 12 bases lay in between. The CDR3 coding sequence is TGTGCCAGCAGGTGGAGAGAGGATGAAGCTTTCTTT. Its translation is CASRWREDEAFF.

The chain is built from TRBV5-1 and TRBJ1-2, with D possibly TRBD1 on 5 matching bases. V was pared by 2 bases and J by 6 bases, with 8 bases between. The CDR3 length is 12 residues. Looked up from germline, CDR1 is SGHRS and CDR2 is YFSETQ. CDR3 amino acids: CASSFQGNGYTF. CDR3 coding DNA: TGCGCCAGCAGCTTCCAGGGTAATGGCTACACCTTC.

The chain uses TRBV27 and TRBJ2-7, with D possibly TRBD1 on 7 matching bases. Per the germline V gene, CDR1 is MNHEY and CDR2 is SMNVEV (reference sequence). Between the trimmed V and J ends, which lost 3 bases and 4 bases, there was a span of 16 bases. The CDR3 sequence is 15 residues long. The CDR3, as DNA: TGTGCCAGCAGTTTTTCTAGCGCACAGGGGTACGAGCAGTACTTC. This translates into CASSFSSAQGYEQYF.

The chain couples TRBV19 to TRBJ1-1; D is unclear. This CDR3 comprises 14 residues. Per the germline V gene, CDR1 is LNHDA and CDR2 is SQIVND (reference sequence). Trimming shortened V by 6 bases and J by 5 bases, and 16 bases separated the two germline ends. The CDR3 loop is CASRAGLPGTEAFF. CDR3 DNA: TGTGCCAGTAGGGCGGGTCTCCCTGGAACTGAAGCTTTCTTT.

The gene calls are TRBV19 and TRBJ2-5; 7 bases match TRBD1. Per germline, CDR1 LNHDA and CDR2 SQIVND (reference sequence). The CDR3 runs to 14 residues. The V segment lost 3 bases and the J segment 1 base; nucleotides outside the gene matches: 2. This chain's CDR3 is CASSMGTVQETQYF. The CDR3 DNA reads TGTGCCAGTAGTATGGGGACAGTCCAAGAGACCCAGTACTTC.

V gene TRBV5-1 combines with J gene TRBJ1-1; 9 bases align to TRBD1. Trimming removed 2 bases from V and 3 bases from J; junction bases left unmatched: 5. This CDR3 region has 15 residues. The V gene's germline CDR1 is SGHRS and CDR2 YFSETQ. The CDR3 region has the DNA TGCGCCAGCAGCTTCGGAACAGGGGGCCACACTGAAGCTTTCTTT. Residues: CASSFGTGGHTEAFF.

This chain joins TRBV5-1 and TRBJ2-5, with a possible D match to TRBD2 (5 bases). The germline V gene has CDR1 SGHRS and CDR2 YFSETQ. The V gene lost 0 bases and the J gene lost 1 base, with 7 bases spanning the gap. The CDR3 length is 14 residues. The CDR3 DNA is TGCGCCAGCAGCTTGGGAGGGATCCAAGAGACCCAGTACTTC. Translated: CASSLGGIQETQYF.

The chain recombines TRBV6-1 with TRBJ1-2; 9 bases agree with TRBD1. The CDR3 has 16 residues. Trimming cost V 2 bases and J 4 bases; bases outside gene matches: 8. From germline, CDR1 is MNHNS and CDR2 SASEGT. CDR3 amino acids: CASSEIGTGTVYGYTF. The DNA of the CDR3 is TGTGCCAGCAGTGAAATAGGGACAGGGACGGTCTATGGCTACACCTTC.

The rearrangement links TRBV5-6 to TRBJ2-7; 9 bases are shared with TRBD1. The germline V gene has CDR1 SGHDT and CDR2 YYEEEE. CDR3 length: 14 amino acids. V shed 1 base, J shed 3 bases, and the junction held 2 bases outside the gene matches. The CDR3 nucleotides are TGTGCCAGCAGCTTGCCGGGACAGGGCTACGAGCAGTACTTC. Translation: CASSLPGQGYEQYF.

V gene TRBV28 combines with J gene TRBJ2-3; D not certain. This CDR3 is 12 amino acids long. Germline V gene lookup returns CDR1 MDHEN and CDR2 SYDVKM. V dropped 8 bases and J dropped 0 bases, with 6 bases sitting between them. The CDR3 DNA is TGTGCCAGCGCACAAAGCACAGATACGCAGTATTTT. This gives the protein CASAQSTDTQYF.

The chain joins TRBV6-6 to TRBJ1-5; tentative D call: TRBD1 (6 bases). The CDR3 totals 15 residues. The ends were cut back, 2 bases at V and 3 bases at J, with 11 bases in the middle. Germline V gives CDR1 MNHNY, CDR2 SVGAGI (reference sequence). The CDR3 DNA is TGTGCCAGCAGTTACAAGGACAGCCTCAATCAGCCCCAGCATTTT. Residues: CASSYKDSLNQPQHF.

V is TRBV3-1 (or the pseudogene TRBV3-2) and J is TRBJ1-1; TRBD1 matches at 7 bases. The CDR3 loop spans 13 amino acids. CDR1 LGHDT and CDR2 YNNKEL come from the germline V gene (reference sequence). J was trimmed by 3 bases and V by 6 bases; bases with no gene match: 4. The CDR3 bases are TGTGCCAGCAGTCAGGGGGGCGACACTGAAGCTTTCTTT. Encoded protein: CASSQGGDTEAFF.

The V and J genes are TRBV10-3 and TRBJ1-5; 7 bases match TRBD1. The junction had 4 bases not matched to a gene; V was cut back by 3 bases and J by 5 bases. The CDR3 sequence is 14 residues long. The germline V gene encodes CDR1 ENHRY and CDR2 SYGVKD. The CDR3 nucleotides read TGTGCCATCAGTGACAGGGGGAATTATCAGCCCCAGCATTTT. This sequence encodes CAISDRGNYQPQHF.